Listed here is a single TCR beta chain. Its antigen remains unidentified. The source of the sample is a study of cytomegalovirus exposure and HLA in healthy donors. Turning to the study itself: Around 190 million T cells yielded approximately 100 million unique TCR beta sequences, as an earlier analysis found. Findings of the study overall: CMV antigen specificity was confirmed in vitro for three CMV-associated chains. A later analysis found that most CMV-associated TCR beta chains appeared HLA-restricted. More clonal expansion characterized HLA-associated TCR beta chains than equally common others in a later analysis.

PCR amplification relied on 60 Vbeta primers (plus 13 Jbeta primers). Libraries were prepared by immunoSEQ multiplex PCR; TCRdb keeps only in-frame clonotypes and omits some of them. Among under 150,000 clones listed, more than 80% were seen once. The germline gives CDR1 MRHNA, CDR2 SNTAGT. This CDR3 contains 12 residues. Trimming left V 6 bases short and J 6 bases short, with 11 bases between. The rearrangement joins TRBV6-4 to TRBJ1-1; possible D gene TRBD1, 5 bases. The specimen was PBMCs. The receptor was isolated from a male donor in good health and CMV-seronegative. CDR3 DNA sequence: TGTGCCAGCAGCAACGGACAATCTGAAGCTTTCTTT. It yields the protein CASSNGQSEAFF.